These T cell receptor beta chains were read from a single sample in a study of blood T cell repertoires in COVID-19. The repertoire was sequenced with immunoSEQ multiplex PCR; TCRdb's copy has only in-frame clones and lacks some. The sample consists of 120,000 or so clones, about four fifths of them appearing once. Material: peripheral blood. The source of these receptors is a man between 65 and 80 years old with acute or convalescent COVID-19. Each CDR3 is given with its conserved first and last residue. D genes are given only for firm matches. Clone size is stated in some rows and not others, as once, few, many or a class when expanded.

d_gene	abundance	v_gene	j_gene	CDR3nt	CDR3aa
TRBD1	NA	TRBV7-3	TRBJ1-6	TGTGCCAGCAGCTTAGGGAGGGCAGGGGGCTTCGATTCACCCCTCCACTTT	CASSLGRAGGFDSPLHF
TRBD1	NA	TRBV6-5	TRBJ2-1	TGTGCCAGCAGTAACAACAGGGGCCCCTACAATGAGCAGTTCTTC	CASSNNRGPYNEQFF
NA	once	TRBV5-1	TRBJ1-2	TGCGCCAGCAGCTTGACAGGGTATGGCTACACCTTC	CASSLTGYGYTF
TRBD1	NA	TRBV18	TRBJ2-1	TGTGCCAGCTCACCACGGACAGGGGGCGGGAATGAGCAGTTCTTC	CASSPRTGGGNEQFF
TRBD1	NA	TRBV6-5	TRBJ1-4	TGTGCCAGCAGCCCCGGGACAGGGGGAGAAAAACTGTTTTTT	CASSPGTGGEKLFF
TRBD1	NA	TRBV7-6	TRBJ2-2	TGTGCCAGCAGCCACGGACAGGGGATTTCCGGGGAGCTGTTTTTT	CASSHGQGISGELFF
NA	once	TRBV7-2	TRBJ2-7	TGTGCCAGCAGCTTAAGCACGGGGAGCTCCTACGAGCAGTACTTC	CASSLSTGSSYEQYF
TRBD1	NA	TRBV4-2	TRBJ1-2	TGTGCCAGCTTGGGACAGGGCGGTTTTGGCTACACCTTC	CASLGQGGFGYTF
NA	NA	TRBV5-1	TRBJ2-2	TGCGCCAGCAGCTTGGAAGTTGTCGGTAACACCGGGGAGCTGTTTTTT	CASSLEVVGNTGELFF
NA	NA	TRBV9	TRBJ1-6	TGTGCCAGCAGCGTAGGTAGAGCCGGTAATTCACCCCTCCACTTT	CASSVGRAGNSPLHF
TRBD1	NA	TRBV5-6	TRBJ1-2	TGTGCCAGCAGCTCACGCGACAGGGGGTTTCGTGGCTACACCTTC	CASSSRDRGFRGYTF
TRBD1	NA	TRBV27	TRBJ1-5	TGTGCCAGCAGTCGCGGGACAGGGGAGAATCAGCCCCAGCATTTT	CASSRGTGENQPQHF
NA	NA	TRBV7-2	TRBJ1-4	TGTGCCAGCAGCCCACAGACAGGAACTAATGAAAAACTGTTTTTT	CASSPQTGTNEKLFF
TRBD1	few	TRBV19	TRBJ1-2	TGTGCCAGTAGCAGACAGGGGCATTCCTATGGCTACACCTTC	CASSRQGHSYGYTF
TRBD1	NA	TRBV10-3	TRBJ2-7	TGTGCCATCAGTGAGGACACAGGGGGCAGCGACGAGCAGTACTTC	CAISEDTGGSDEQYF
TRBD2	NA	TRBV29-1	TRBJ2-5	TGCAGCGTAGGACTAGCCACGGGAGTACAAGAGACCCAGTACTTC	CSVGLATGVQETQYF
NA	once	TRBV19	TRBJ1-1	TGTGCCAGTAGTATGCTCAGGGGAACTGAAGCTTTCTTT	CASSMLRGTEAFF
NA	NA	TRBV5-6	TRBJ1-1	TGTGCCAGCAGCTTGGTTCCGACAGGCACTGAAGCTTTCTTT	CASSLVPTGTEAFF
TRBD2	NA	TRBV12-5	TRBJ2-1	TGTGCTAGTGCCTCTAGCGGGGACGGTAATGAGCAGTTCTTC	CASASSGDGNEQFF
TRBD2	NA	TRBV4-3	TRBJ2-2	TGCGCCAGCAGCCAAGGGACTAGCGGGGGGCAGAACACCGGGGAGCTGTTTTTT	CASSQGTSGGQNTGELFF
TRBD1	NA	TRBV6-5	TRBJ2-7	TGTGCCAGCAGCCTGGGACAGGGGTTCTACGAGCAGTACTTC	CASSLGQGFYEQYF
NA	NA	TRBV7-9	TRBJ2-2	TGTGCCAGCAGCCTAGGAGAGACCGGGGAGCTGTTTTTT	CASSLGETGELFF
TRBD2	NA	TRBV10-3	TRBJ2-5	TGTGCCATCAGCCGGACTAGCGGGGCCCCGGGGACCCAGTACTTC	CAISRTSGAPGTQYF
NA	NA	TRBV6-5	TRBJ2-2	TGTGCCAGCAGTATCGCCCGGGGAGACACCGGGGAGCTGTTTTTT	CASSIARGDTGELFF
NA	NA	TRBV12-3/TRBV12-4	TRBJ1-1	TGTGCCAGCCGGGGGTTGGGGAGCACTGAAGCTTTCTTT	CASRGLGSTEAFF
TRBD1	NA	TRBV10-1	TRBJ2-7	TGCGCCAGCAAGGGACAGGGGTTTTACGAGCAGTACTTC	CASKGQGFYEQYF
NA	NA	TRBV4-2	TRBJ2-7	TGTGCCAGCAGCCAAGAGTCAGGGAACTCCTACGAGCAGTACTTC	CASSQESGNSYEQYF
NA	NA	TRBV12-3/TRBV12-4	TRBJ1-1	TGTGCCAGCACCTCCACATGGGGGGCTGAAGCTTTCTTT	CASTSTWGAEAFF
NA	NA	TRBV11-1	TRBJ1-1	TGTGCCAGCAGCTTATCCAGAAACACTGAAGCTTTCTTT	CASSLSRNTEAFF
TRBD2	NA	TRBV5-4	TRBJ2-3	TGTGCCAGCAGCCTATACTTTACGGGGGGGCCTAGCACAGATACGCAGTATTTT	CASSLYFTGGPSTDTQYF
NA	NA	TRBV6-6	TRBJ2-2	TGTGCCAGCAGTTACTCGCGGGGGAACACCGGGGAGCTGTTTTTT	CASSYSRGNTGELFF
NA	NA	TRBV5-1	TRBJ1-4	TGCGCCAGCAGCTTGGACGGGTGGGAAAAACTGTTTTTT	CASSLDGWEKLFF
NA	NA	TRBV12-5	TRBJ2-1	TGTGCTAGTGGTTTGGTATTGGGGCGCATCCGAGGCAGTGAGCAGTTCTTC	CASGLVLGRIRGSEQFF
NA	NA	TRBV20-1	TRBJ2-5	TGCAGTGCTAGAAAATGGGAGGACCAGTACTTC	CSARKWEDQYF
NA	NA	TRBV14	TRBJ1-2	TGTGCCAGCAGCCATGGGCCGACCTATGGCTACACCTTC	CASSHGPTYGYTF
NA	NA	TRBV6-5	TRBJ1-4	TGTGCCAGCAGCCGTAGGCGGACTAATGAAAAACTGTTTTTT	CASSRRRTNEKLFF
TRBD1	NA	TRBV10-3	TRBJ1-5	TGTGCCATCAGGTCCGGGACAGGGAGCAATCAGCCCCAGCATTTT	CAIRSGTGSNQPQHF
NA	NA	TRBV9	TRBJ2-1	TGTGCCAGCAGCGTAGACAACAATGAGCAGTTCTTC	CASSVDNNEQFF
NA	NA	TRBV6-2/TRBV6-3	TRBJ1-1	TGTGCCAGCAGTTCGAGGCCGGAGTTGGTTGAAGCTTTCTTT	CASSSRPELVEAFF
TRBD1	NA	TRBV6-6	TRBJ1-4	TGTGCCAGCGGAGGACAGGGTTCCAATGAAAAACTGTTTTTT	CASGGQGSNEKLFF
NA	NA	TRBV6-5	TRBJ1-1	TGTGCCAGCATCACTACCAGTGGGACTGAAGCTTTCTTT	CASITTSGTEAFF
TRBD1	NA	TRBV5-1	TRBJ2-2	TGCGCCAGCAGCGCACGACAGGGGTGGGACACCGGGGAGCTGTTTTTT	CASSARQGWDTGELFF